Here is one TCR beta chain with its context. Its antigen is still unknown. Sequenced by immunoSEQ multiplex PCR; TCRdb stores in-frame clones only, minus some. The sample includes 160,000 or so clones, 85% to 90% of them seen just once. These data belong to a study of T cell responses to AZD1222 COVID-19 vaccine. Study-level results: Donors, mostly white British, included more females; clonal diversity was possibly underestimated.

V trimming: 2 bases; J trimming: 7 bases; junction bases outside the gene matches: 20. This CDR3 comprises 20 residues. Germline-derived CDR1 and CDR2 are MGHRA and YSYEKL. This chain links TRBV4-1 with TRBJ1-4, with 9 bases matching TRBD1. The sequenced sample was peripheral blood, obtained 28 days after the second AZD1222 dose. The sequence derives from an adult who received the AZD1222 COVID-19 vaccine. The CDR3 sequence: CASSQPGGGTGKGIGEKLFF. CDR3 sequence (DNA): TGCGCCAGCAGCCAACCCGGTGGGGGGACAGGGAAGGGTATAGGTGAAAAACTGTTTTTT.